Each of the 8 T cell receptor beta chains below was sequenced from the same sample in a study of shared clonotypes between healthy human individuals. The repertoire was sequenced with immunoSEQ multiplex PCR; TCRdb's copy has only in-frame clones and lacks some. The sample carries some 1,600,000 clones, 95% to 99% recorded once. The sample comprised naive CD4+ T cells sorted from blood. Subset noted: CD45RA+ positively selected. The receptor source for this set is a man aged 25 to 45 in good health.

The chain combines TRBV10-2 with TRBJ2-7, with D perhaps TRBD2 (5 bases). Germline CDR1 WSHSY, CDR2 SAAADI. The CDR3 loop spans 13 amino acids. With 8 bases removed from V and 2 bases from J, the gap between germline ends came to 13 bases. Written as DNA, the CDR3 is TGCGCCAGCGAAGGAGAGGAGGCCTACGAGCAGTACTTC. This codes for CASEGEEAYEQYF.

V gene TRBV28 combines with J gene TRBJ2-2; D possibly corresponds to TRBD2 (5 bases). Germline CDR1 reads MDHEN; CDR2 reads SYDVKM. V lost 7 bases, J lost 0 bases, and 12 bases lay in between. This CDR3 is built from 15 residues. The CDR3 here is CASIPEGANTGELFF. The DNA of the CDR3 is TGTGCCAGCATTCCCGAGGGCGCGAACACCGGGGAGCTGTTTTTT.

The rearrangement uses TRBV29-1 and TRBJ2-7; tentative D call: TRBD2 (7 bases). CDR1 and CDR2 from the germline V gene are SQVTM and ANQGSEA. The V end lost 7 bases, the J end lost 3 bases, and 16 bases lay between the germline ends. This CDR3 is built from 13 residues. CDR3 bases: TGCAGCGCACGACAGAGGGGGGGCTACGAGCAGTACTTC. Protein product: CSARQRGGYEQYF.

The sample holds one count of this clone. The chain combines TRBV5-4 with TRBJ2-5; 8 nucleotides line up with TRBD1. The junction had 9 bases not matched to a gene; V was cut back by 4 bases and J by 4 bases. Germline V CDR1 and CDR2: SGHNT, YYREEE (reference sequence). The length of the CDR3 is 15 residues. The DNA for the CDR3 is TGTGCCAGCAGCCAAGGCGGACAGGGTGGAGAGACCCAGTACTTC. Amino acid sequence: CASSQGGQGGETQYF.

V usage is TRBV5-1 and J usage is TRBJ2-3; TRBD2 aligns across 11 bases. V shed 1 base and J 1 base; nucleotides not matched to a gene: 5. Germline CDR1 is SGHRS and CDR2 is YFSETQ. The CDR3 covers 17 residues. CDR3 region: CASSLLAGGGRTDTQYF. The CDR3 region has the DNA TGCGCCAGCAGCTTGTTAGCGGGAGGGGGACGCACAGATACGCAGTATTTT.

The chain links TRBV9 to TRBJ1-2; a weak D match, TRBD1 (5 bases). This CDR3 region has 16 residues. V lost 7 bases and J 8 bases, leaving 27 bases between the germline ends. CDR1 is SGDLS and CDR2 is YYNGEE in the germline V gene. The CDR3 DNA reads TGTGCCAGCGGGATAGGAGAGGGGAGGGCTGGCGGCGGCTACACCTTC. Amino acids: CASGIGEGRAGGGYTF.

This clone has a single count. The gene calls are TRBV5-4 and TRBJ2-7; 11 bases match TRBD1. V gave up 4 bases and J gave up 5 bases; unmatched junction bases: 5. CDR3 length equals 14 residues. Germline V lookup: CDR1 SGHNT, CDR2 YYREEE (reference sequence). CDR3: CASSVGQGVDEQYF. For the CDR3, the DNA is TGTGCCAGCAGCGTGGGACAGGGGGTAGACGAGCAGTACTTC. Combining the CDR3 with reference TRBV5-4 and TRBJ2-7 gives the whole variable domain ETGVTQSPTHLIKTRGQQVTLRCSSQSGHNTVSWYQQALGQGPQFIFQYYREEENGRGNFPPRFSGLQFPNYSSELNVNALELDDSALYLCASSVGQGVDEQYFGPGTRLTVT.

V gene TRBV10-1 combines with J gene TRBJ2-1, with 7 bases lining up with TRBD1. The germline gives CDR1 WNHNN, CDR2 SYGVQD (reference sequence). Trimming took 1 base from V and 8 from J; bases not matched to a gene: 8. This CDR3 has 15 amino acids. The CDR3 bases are TGCGCCAGCAGTGAGTACGGGGACAGAGTCGATGAGCAGTTCTTC. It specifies CASSEYGDRVDEQFF.